This T cell receptor beta chain was found in a study of blood T cell repertoires in COVID-19. The wider study: Samples of COVID-19 (acute and convalescent) were obtained from the United States, Italy and Spain. T cells, B-cell-depleted T cells, or PBMCs provided the cDNA or gDNA that served as material.

In the original processing: How many nucleated cells were present was estimated from reference gene primer amplification. Profiling relied on immunoSEQ multiplex PCR, and the TCRdb table lists in-frame clones only, not all of them. V and J calls and clone size are as listed in that table; D and trimming were resolved from the DNA. The sample includes tens of thousands of clones, 90% to 95% seen only once; the top ten take around 4.3%. V was clipped by 3 bases and J by 2 bases; unmatched bases: 5. The CDR3 runs to 16 residues. CDR1 is KGHSH, CDR2 LQKENI, per germline. The source material was peripheral blood. The rearrangement uses TRBV18 and TRBJ1-5, with 9 bases that match TRBD1. This clonotype was sampled from a man between 50 and 59 years old with active COVID-19. Written as DNA, the CDR3 is TGTGCCAGCTCACCTCCGGGACAGGGTGGCAATCAGCCCCAGCATTTT. Its protein is CASSPPGQGGNQPQHF. Supplemented by reference TRBV18 and TRBJ1-5, the full variable domain reads NAGVMQNPRHLVRRRGQEARLRCSPMKGHSHVYWYRQLPEEGLKFMVYLQKENIIDESGMPKERFSAEFPKEGPSILRIQQVVRGDSAAYFCASSPPGQGGNQPQHFGDGTRLSIL.